This entry is about one T cell receptor (beta chain). What antigen it recognizes has not been identified. No much larger clone is present one base from it, and per-base qualities are unavailable. TCRbeta CDR3 regions were amplified from genomic DNA by means of the immunoSEQ Assay, a bias-controlled multiplex PCR. The paper's data handling went like this. The number of nucleated cells in each sample was estimated from the amplification of reference gene primers within the assay. To quantify the absolute abundance of each unique TCRbeta CDR3 rearrangement, sequence reads were collapsed and filtered. For each sample, productive Simpson clonality was calculated as the square root of Simpson's diversity index across productive rearrangements. This immuneACCESS table, as held by TCRdb, lists in-frame sequences with V and J called but not all clones. Of the missing ones, under half trace to an unresolved V gene in checked studies; the others have no known cause. V, J and clone size are taken as reported in that table, and D and trimming were inferred from the DNA itself. This sample has some 150,000 clones in its table, and 75% to 90% of those were observed once. The ten largest clones take up 2% to 2.5% of the sample.

Whole blood was collected in K2EDTA tubes by collaborating institutions according to the institutions' own protocols. For TCRbeta analysis, collaborators shipped samples in one of three forms: frozen whole blood, isolated PBMCs, or DNA extracted from either of those sample types. Trimming costs V 2 bases and J 4 bases, and their ends lie 9 bases apart. The CDR3 runs 13 residues from the cysteine to the phenylalanine. CDR3 DNA only is kept here, 39 bases in frame from base 1. Per the germline V gene (reference sequence), SGHNT is the CDR1 and YYREEE is the CDR2. This entry is derived from a study of blood T cell repertoires in COVID-19 (dated by TCRdb to the early 2020s). The study in broad terms: Samples covering the acute and convalescent phases of COVID-19 were provided by collaborators in the United States, Italy and Spain. The material from the prospective study consisted of cDNA or gDNA derived from T cells, B-cell-depleted T cells, or PBMCs. Deeply sampled blood TCRbeta repertoires from subjects exposed to, actively infected with, or recovered from COVID-19 were included in the dataset. A freely available public database, intended as a resource for researchers studying the immune response to SARS-CoV-2, is where the repertoires were released. Samples came from the ongoing ImmuneRACE study (first 160 participants) plus 1,254 subjects from 6 global collaborators. The sample metadata nearly always contained a de-identified subject ID, COVID-19 status, age in years and sex. HLA class I and class II types, where available, came from metadata supplied by the sample provider rather than from assay-based typing.

Results the study describes overall, beyond this receptor: The quantity of clinical and demographic metadata differed by source and by participant and was supplied without curation.

The chain is encoded by TRBV5-4 joined to TRBJ1-2; TRBD1 is perhaps the D gene, given 5 matching bases. This receptor was taken from a man in his fifties or sixties with active COVID-19. The sequenced sample consisted of peripheral blood. The sequence in DNA is TGTGCCAGCAGCTTCCCGGGGGTCTATGGCTACACCTTC. Its product reads: CASSFPGVYGYTF.